This entry lists 14 T cell receptor beta chains sequenced from one sample in a study of PD-1 blockade in classical Hodgkin lymphoma (dated by TCRdb to 2020 to 2021). The library came from the immunoSEQ multiplex PCR assay. TCRdb holds this immuneACCESS table with in-frame rearrangements only. Some clones are missing; in checked studies, unresolved V genes explain under half, and the rest has no known cause. The sample records roughly 70,000 clones, 93% of which are singletons. The top ten clones comprise over 2.5% of the sample. The sample's time point label, decoded: newly diagnosed, previously untreated cHL patient sample. The sample consisted of peripheral blood mononuclear cells (PBMCs). The receptors were gathered from a human donor with classical Hodgkin lymphoma.

CDR3 protein: CASSGGGRELFF. CDR3 DNA sequence: TGTGCCAGCAGTGGTGGGGGGCGGGAGCTGTTTTTT. V gene TRBV2 combines with J gene TRBJ2-2, with D possibly being TRBD1 or TRBD2 (6 bases each). CDR1 and CDR2 from the germline V gene are SNHLY and FYNNEI. The CDR3 has 12 residues. Trimming took 4 bases from V and 9 from J, leaving 9 bases between them.

The genes are TRBV27 and TRBJ2-1, with 12 bases that match TRBD2. The J segment lost 8 bases and the V segment lost 8 bases, leaving 16 bases of the junction unmatched. Germline V gives CDR1 MNHEY, CDR2 SMNVEV (reference sequence). The CDR3 loop spans 17 amino acids. DNA of the CDR3: TGTGCCAGCCGCTTTGGGCTAGCGGGGGGGTACGGGGATGAGCAGTTCTTC. The encoded protein is CASRFGLAGGYGDEQFF.

The V and J genes are TRBV7-9 and TRBJ1-5, with D possibly being TRBD1 (5 bases). V dropped 1 base and J dropped 7 bases, with 14 bases sitting between them. The CDR3 runs to 15 residues. Germline assignment: CDR1 SEHNR and CDR2 FQNEAQ (reference sequence). This chain's CDR3 is CASSLGGMTGQPQHF. CDR3 nucleotide sequence: TGTGCCAGCAGCTTAGGGGGGATGACCGGGCAGCCCCAGCATTTT.

The rearrangement joins TRBV15 to TRBJ2-1; 11 bases map to TRBD2. Losses at the gene ends were 2 bases for V and 6 bases for J; bases not matched to a gene: 3. The CDR3 sequence is 15 residues long. Germline V gene sequence: CDR1 LNHNV, CDR2 YYDKDF (reference sequence). This chain's CDR3 is CATSRTTSGSNEQFF. The CDR3 DNA reads as TGTGCCACCAGCAGAACCACTAGCGGGAGCAATGAGCAGTTCTTC.

The chain combines TRBV30 with TRBJ1-4, with 9 bases aligning to TRBD1. This CDR3 is built from 15 residues. Looked up from germline, CDR1 is GTSNPN and CDR2 is SVGIG (reference sequence). J was trimmed by 6 bases and V by 8 bases; bases with no gene match: 13. CDR3 region: CARTPGTGSYEKLFF. The CDR3 coding sequence is TGTGCCCGGACTCCCGGGACAGGGAGTTATGAAAAACTGTTTTTT.

This clone was recorded once. The chain carries TRBV6-6 and TRBJ1-1; D possibly corresponds to TRBD1 (5 bases). This CDR3 region has 16 residues. Germline-derived CDR1 and CDR2 are MNHNY and SVGAGI (reference sequence). V was trimmed by 6 bases and J by 4 bases, leaving 21 bases between them. The CDR3 DNA follows: TGTGCCAGCAGCTACCAGGGATCTTACTCGAGCACTGAAGCTTTCTTT. Its translation: CASSYQGSYSSTEAFF.

The chain combines TRBV9 with TRBJ2-7, with D unresolved. The germline gives CDR1 SGDLS, CDR2 YYNGEE. The CDR3 sequence is 14 residues long. Trimming stripped 4 bases from V and 0 bases from J, with 11 bases between. CDR3 sequence reads: CASSPLGSSYEQYF. In DNA form, the CDR3 reads TGTGCCAGCAGCCCCTTGGGAAGCTCCTACGAGCAGTACTTC.

The gene calls are TRBV27 and TRBJ2-2; a possible D gene is TRBD2 (5 bases). The CDR3 runs to 14 residues. Germline assignment: CDR1 MNHEY and CDR2 SMNVEV (reference sequence). Deletions cut 5 bases from V and 6 bases from J, with 13 bases between. The CDR3 region is CASSAPLGAGELFF. Here the CDR3 DNA reads TGTGCCAGCAGTGCCCCCCTCGGGGCCGGGGAGCTGTTTTTT.

V gene TRBV7-9 combines with J gene TRBJ2-1; D gene uncertain. The CDR3 is made up of 14 amino acids. Trimming shortened V by 5 bases and J by 12 bases, and 20 bases separated the two germline ends. The V gene's germline CDR1 is SEHNR and CDR2 FQNEAQ (reference sequence). The CDR3 sequence: CASSTNGEPLRQFF. DNA of the CDR3: TGTGCCAGCAGCACGAATGGGGAACCCTTGAGGCAGTTCTTC.

The chain combines TRBV29-1 with TRBJ2-7; D is perhaps TRBD2 (7 bases). This CDR3 spans 12 amino acids. Germline V gene data show CDR1 as SQVTM and CDR2 as ANQGSEA. V lost 7 bases and J 0 bases, leaving 10 bases between the germline ends. CDR3 nucleotide sequence: TGCAGCGGTGGGGGGGCCTCCTACGAGCAGTACTTC. Translated: CSGGGASYEQYF.

The J gene is TRBJ2-5, the V gene TRBV6-5; 12 bases fit TRBD1. The ends lost 7 bases at V and 7 bases at J; junction bases unmatched: 10. The germline CDR1 and CDR2 sequences are MNHEY and SVGAGI. The CDR3 length is 15 residues. CDR3 DNA sequence: TGTGCCAGCACCACGCCGGGACAGGGGGCGGGGACCCAGTACTTC. Protein product: CASTTPGQGAGTQYF.

The genes are TRBV20-1 and TRBJ2-3; D unresolved. The germline V gene encodes CDR1 DFQATT and CDR2 SNEGSKA (reference sequence). V was cut by 3 bases and J by 4 bases, with 5 bases left in between. The CDR3 extends over 11 amino acids. Written as DNA, the CDR3 is TGCAGTGCTAGGGATCCAGATACGCAGTATTTT. Its translation is CSARDPDTQYF.

The chain couples TRBV5-6 to TRBJ2-3; 10 bases agree with TRBD1. Unmatched junction bases numbered 1, after V lost 3 bases and J lost 6 bases. CDR3 size: 13 residues. From germline, CDR1 is SGHDT and CDR2 YYEEEE. CDR3 bases: TGTGCCAGCAGCTCGGACAGGGGGGATACGCAGTATTTT. It is translated as CASSSDRGDTQYF.

The chain recombines TRBV6-5 with TRBJ1-1; D is perhaps TRBD1 (5 bases). From germline, CDR1 is MNHEY and CDR2 SVGAGI. Trimming stripped 10 bases from V and 1 base from J, with 13 bases between. There are 13 residues in the CDR3. For the CDR3, the DNA is TGTGCCACCCTGACAGTAACGAACACTGAAGCTTTCTTT. Translated, it gives CATLTVTNTEAFF.